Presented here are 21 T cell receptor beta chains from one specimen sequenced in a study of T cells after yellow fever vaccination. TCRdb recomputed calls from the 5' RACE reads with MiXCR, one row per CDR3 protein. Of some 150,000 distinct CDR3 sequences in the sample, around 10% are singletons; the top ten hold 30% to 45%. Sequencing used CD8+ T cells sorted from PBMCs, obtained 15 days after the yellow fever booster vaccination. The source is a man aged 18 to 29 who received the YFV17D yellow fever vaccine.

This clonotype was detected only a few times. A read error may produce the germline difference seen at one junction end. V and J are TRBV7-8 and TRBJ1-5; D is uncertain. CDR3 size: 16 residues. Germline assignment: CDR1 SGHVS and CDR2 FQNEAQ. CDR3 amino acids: CASSPGEDGFNQPQHF. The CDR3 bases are TGCGCCAGCAGCCCTGGGGAGGACGGATTTAATCAGCCCCAGCATTTT.

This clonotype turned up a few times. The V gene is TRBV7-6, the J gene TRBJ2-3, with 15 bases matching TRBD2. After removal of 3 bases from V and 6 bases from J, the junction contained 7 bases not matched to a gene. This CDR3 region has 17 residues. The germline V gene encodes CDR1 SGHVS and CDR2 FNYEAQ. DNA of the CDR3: TGTGCCAGCAGCTTGGGGACTAGCGGGGGGAGACTGGATACGCAGTATTTT. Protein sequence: CASSLGTSGGRLDTQYF.

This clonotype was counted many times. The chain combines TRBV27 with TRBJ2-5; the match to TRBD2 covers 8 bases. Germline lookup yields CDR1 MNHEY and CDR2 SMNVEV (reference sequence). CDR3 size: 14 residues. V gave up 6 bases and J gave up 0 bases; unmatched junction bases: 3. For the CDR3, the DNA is TGTGCCAGCAGACCAGCGGGGGACCAAGAGACCCAGTACTTC. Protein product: CASRPAGDQETQYF.

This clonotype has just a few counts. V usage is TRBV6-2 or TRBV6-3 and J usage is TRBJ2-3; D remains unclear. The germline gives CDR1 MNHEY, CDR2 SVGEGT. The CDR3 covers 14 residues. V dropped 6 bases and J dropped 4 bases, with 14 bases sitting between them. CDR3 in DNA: TGTGCCAGCAGCCTGGCGAAGGGATCAGATACGCAGTATTTT. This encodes CASSLAKGSDTQYF.

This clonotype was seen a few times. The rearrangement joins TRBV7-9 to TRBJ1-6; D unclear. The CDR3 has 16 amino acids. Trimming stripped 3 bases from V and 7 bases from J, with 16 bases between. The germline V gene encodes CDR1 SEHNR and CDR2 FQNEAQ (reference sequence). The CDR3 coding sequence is TGTGCCAGCAGCTTCCCCTCGACACCTGGAAATTCACCCCTCCACTTT. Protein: CASSFPSTPGNSPLHF.

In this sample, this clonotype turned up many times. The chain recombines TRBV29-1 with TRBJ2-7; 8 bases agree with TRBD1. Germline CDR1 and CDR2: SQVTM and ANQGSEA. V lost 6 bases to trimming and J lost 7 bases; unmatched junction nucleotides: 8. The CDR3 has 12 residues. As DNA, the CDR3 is TGCAGCGTGACCCAGGGGGCCTTTGAGCAGTACTTC. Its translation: CSVTQGAFEQYF.

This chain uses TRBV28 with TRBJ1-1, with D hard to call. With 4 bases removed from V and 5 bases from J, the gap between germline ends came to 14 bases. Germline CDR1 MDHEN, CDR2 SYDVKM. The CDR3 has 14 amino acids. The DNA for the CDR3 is TGTGCCAGCAGTTCTAGAAGAAAGGGTACTGAAGCTTTCTTT. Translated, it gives CASSSRRKGTEAFF.

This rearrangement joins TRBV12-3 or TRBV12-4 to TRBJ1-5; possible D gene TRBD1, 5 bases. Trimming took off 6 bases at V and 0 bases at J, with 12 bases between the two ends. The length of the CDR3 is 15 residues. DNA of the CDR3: TGTGCCAGCAGACGAGACAGTGTTAGCAATCAGCCCCAGCATTTT. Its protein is CASRRDSVSNQPQHF.

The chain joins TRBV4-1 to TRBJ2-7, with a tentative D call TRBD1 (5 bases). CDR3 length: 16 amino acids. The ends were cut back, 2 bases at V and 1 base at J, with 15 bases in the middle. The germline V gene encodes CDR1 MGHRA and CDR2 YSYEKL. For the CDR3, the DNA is TGCGCCAGCAGCCAATCTGCAGGGTCCCCGTCCTACGAGCAGTACTTC. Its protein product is CASSQSAGSPSYEQYF.

CDR3 DNA sequence: TGTGCCAGCACCAAGGCATTCGGGAGCTATGGCTACACCTTC. It specifies CASTKAFGSYGYTF. This chain links TRBV21-1 with TRBJ1-2. TRBV21-1 is designated a pseudogene. The CDR3 totals 14 residues.

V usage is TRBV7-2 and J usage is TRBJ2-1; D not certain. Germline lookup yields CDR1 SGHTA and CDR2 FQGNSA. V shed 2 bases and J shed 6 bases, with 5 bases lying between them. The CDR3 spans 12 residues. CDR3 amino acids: CASSLNINEQFF. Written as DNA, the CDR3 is TGTGCCAGCAGCTTAAACATCAATGAGCAGTTCTTC.

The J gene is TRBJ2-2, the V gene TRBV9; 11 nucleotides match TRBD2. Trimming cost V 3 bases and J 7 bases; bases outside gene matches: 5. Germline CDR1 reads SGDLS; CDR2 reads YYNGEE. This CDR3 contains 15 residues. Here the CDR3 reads CASSALAGGDGELFF. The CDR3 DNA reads TGTGCCAGCAGCGCCCTAGCGGGGGGCGACGGGGAGCTGTTTTTT.

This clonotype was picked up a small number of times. The DNA for the CDR3 is TGTGCCAGCAGTTACCCGGGACTAGCGGGGATCGATGAGCAGTTCTTC. It encodes CASSYPGLAGIDEQFF. The chain joins TRBV6-2 or TRBV6-3 to TRBJ2-1, with 13 bases aligning to TRBD2. The CDR3 has 16 amino acids. J was trimmed by 8 bases and V by 2 bases; bases with no gene match: 6. Germline V gene sequence: CDR1 MNHEY, CDR2 SVGEGT.

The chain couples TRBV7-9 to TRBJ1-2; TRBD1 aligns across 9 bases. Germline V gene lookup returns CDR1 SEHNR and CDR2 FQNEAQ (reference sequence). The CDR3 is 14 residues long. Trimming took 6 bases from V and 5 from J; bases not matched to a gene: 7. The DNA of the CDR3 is TGTGCCAGCAGTCGGTCCGGGACAGGGTATGGCTACACCTTC. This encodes CASSRSGTGYGYTF. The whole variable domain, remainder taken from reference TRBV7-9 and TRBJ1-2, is DTGVSQNPRHKITKRGQNVTFRCDPISEHNRLYWYRQTLGQGPEFLTYFQNEAQLEKSRLLSDRFSAERPKGSFSTLEIQRTEQGDSAMYLCASSRSGTGYGYTFGSGTRLTVV.

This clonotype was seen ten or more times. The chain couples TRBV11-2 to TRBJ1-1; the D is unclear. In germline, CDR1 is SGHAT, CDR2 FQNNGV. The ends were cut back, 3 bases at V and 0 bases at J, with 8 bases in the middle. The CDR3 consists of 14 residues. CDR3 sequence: CASSLYGLNTEAFF. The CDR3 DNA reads TGTGCCAGCAGCTTGTACGGACTGAACACTGAAGCTTTCTTT.

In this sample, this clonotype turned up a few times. The CDR3 DNA sequence: TGTGCCTGGGGGGGGGACGTCACAGATACGCAGTATTTT. Encoded protein: CAWGGDVTDTQYF. The chain is built from TRBV30 and TRBJ2-3; 7 positions agree with TRBD2. Germline-derived CDR1 and CDR2 are GTSNPN and SVGIG (reference sequence). The CDR3 is 13 amino acids. The junction had 4 bases not matched to a gene; V was cut back by 5 bases and J by 2 bases.

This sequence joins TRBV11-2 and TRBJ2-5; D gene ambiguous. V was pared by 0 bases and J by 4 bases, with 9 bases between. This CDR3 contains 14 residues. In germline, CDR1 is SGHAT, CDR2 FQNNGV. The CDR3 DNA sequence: TGTGCCAGCAGCTTAGATGTCCGTGGAGAGACCCAGTACTTC. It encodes CASSLDVRGETQYF.

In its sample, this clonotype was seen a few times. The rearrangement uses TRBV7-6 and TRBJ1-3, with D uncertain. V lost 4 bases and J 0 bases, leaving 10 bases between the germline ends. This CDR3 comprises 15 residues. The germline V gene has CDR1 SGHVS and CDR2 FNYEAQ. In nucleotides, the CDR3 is TGTGCCAGCAGCTCCCCGGGGTACTCTGGAAACACCATATATTTT. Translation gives CASSSPGYSGNTIYF.

CDR3 coding DNA: TGTGCCAGCACCCCTGGCGGGGGGACTTACAATGAGCAGTTCTTC. Amino acid sequence: CASTPGGGTYNEQFF. The chain uses TRBV12-3 or TRBV12-4 and TRBJ2-1, with TRBD2 matching 8 bases. V shed 7 bases and J 4 bases; nucleotides not matched to a gene: 9. CDR3 size: 15 residues.

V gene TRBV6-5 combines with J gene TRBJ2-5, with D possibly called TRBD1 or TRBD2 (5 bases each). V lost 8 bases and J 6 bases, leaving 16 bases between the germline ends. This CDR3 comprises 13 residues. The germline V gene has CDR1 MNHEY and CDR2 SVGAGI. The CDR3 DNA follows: TGTGCCAGCGGCGCTGGGGGAGCGCAGACCCAGTACTTC. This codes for CASGAGGAQTQYF.

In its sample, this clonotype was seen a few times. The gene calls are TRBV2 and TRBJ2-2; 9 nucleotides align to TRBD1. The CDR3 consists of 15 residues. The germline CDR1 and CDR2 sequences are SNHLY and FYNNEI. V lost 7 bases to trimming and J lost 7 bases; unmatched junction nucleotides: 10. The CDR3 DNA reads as TGTGCCAGCAAATCCGGGACAGGGACGGGCGGGGAGCTGTTTTTT. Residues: CASKSGTGTGGELFF.